This TCR beta chain was retrieved from a study of T cell repertoires in aging, cancer and after chemotherapy. Study-wide background: Millions of TCR reads were in the whole dataset. Study-level results: Loss of evenness, beyond lost richness, contributed to age-related TCR diversity decline in cancer patients. Compared with age-matched healthy donors, untreated hematological or solid cancer patients showed higher blood TCR clonality.

Remarks on this clonotype: Antigen specificity is unknown.

A mixed TRB-A/B primer pool amplified rearranged TRB by multiplex touch-down PCR. TCRdb re-analysed the multiplex PCR reads in MiXCR, keeping a single row per CDR3 protein. Of approximately 9,700 distinct CDR3 sequences listed, 30% to 40% were seen once; the top ten hold about 3%. Amplification of TCR beta used genomic DNA extracted from peripheral blood. The sequence derives from a human donor in good health. The sequenced sample was blood.

The CDR3 is CAISERGQPYNEQFF. CDR3 DNA: TGTGCCATCAGTGAACGGGGTCAGCCCTACAATGAGCAGTTCTTC. This chain joins TRBV10-3 and TRBJ2-1, with D perhaps TRBD2 (5 bases). The CDR3 is made up of 15 amino acids. Trimming cost V 3 bases and J 2 bases, with 11 bases left between them. Looked up from germline, CDR1 is ENHRY and CDR2 is SYGVKD.